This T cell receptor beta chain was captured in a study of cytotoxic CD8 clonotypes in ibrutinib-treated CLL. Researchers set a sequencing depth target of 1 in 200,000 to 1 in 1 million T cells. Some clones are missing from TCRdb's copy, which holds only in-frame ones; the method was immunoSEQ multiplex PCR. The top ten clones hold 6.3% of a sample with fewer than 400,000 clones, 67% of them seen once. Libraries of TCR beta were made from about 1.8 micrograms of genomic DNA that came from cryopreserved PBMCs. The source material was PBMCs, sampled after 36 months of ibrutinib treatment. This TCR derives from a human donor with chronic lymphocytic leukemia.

DNA of the CDR3: TGTGCCAGCAGCCAAGTCGCCCCAGGGACAGGGGGGCCCCTCCACTTT. Protein: CASSQVAPGTGGPLHF. The chain carries TRBV14 and TRBJ1-6; 11 nucleotides align to TRBD1. V dropped 1 base and J dropped 13; count of bases not matched to a gene: 9. Per the germline V gene, CDR1 is SGHDN and CDR2 is FVKESK. The CDR3 contains 16 residues. The whole variable domain, remainder taken from reference TRBV14 and TRBJ1-6, is EAGVTQFPSHSVIEKGQTVTLRCDPISGHDNLYWYRRVMGKEIKFLLHFVKESKQDESGMPNNRFLAERTGGTYSTLKVQPAELEDSGVYFCASSQVAPGTGGPLHFGNGTRLTVT.